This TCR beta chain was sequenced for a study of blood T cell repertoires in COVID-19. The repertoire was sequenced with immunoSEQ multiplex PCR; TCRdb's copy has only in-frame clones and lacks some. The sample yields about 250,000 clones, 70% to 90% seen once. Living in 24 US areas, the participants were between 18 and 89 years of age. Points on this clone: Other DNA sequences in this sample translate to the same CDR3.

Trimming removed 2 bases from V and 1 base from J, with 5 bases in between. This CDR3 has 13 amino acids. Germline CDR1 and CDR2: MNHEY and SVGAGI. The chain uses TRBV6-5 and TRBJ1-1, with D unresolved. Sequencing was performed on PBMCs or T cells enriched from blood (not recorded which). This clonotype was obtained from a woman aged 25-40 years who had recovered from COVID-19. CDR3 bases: TGTGCCAGCAGTTACGGGCGGAACACTGAAGCTTTCTTT. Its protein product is CASSYGRNTEAFF.